Below are 3 T cell receptor beta chains sequenced from a single sample in a study of T cells in Graves' hyperthyroidism and ophthalmopathy. Amplification of TCR beta CDR3 regions was performed using RNA transcripts as template. HTBI primers were employed in a first-round RT-PCR of the TCR CDR3. TCRdb reanalysed the multiplex PCR reads using MiXCR and keeps one entry per CDR3 protein. The sample records around 200,000 distinct CDR3 sequences, about 17% being singletons. Sequenced material: blood. The receptor set was obtained from a man aged 40-49 years with Graves' hyperthyroidism.

The sample holds many counts of this clonotype. This rearrangement joins TRBV2 to TRBJ2-3; D unresolved. Germline values: CDR1 SNHLY, CDR2 FYNNEI. The CDR3 loop spans 12 amino acids. V dropped 6 bases and J dropped 3 bases, with 7 bases sitting between them. The DNA for the CDR3 is TGTGCCAGCAGCGTATATACAGATACGCAGTATTTT. This gives the protein CASSVYTDTQYF.

The chain employs TRBV7-6 and TRBJ2-5; 7 nucleotides agree with TRBD2. This CDR3 region has 16 residues. Per germline, CDR1 SGHVS and CDR2 FNYEAQ. The junction had 13 bases not matched to a gene; V was cut back by 5 bases and J by 4 bases. The CDR3: CASSQAWTRLSETQYF. In DNA, the CDR3 is TGTGCCAGCAGCCAAGCCTGGACTAGACTGTCAGAGACCCAGTACTTC.

The rearrangement links TRBV3-1 to TRBJ1-2; 7 nucleotides line up with TRBD1. This CDR3 contains 14 residues. Germline assignment: CDR1 LGHDT and CDR2 YNNKEL (reference sequence). Unmatched junction bases numbered 7, after V lost 3 bases and J lost 6 bases. The CDR3 loop is CASSHLTGWDGYTF. The CDR3 DNA reads TGTGCCAGCAGCCACTTGACAGGGTGGGATGGCTACACCTTC. Full variable domain (remainder filled in from reference TRBV3-1 and TRBJ1-2): DTAVSQTPKYLVTQMGNDKSIKCEQNLGHDTMYWYKQDSKKFLKIMFSYNNKELIINETVPNRFSPKSPDKAHLNLHINSLELGDSAVYFCASSHLTGWDGYTFGSGTRLTVV.